Below, one T cell receptor beta chain is given with its context. This sample was taken from a study of OX40 agonist ivuxolimab in advanced cancers. This CDR3 region has 12 residues. The V and J ends lost 5 bases and 8 bases respectively, with 12 bases between them. Germline CDR1 LGHNT, CDR2 FRNRAP. The repertoire was sequenced with immunoSEQ multiplex PCR; TCRdb's copy has only in-frame clones and lacks some. The sample yields fewer than 85,000 clones, around nine tenths seen once. The sampling schedule covered blood at baseline, cycle 4 day 1, and cycle 7 day 1. This material consisted of CD4+ or CD8+ T cells sorted from blood, taken in a trial of the OX40 agonist ivuxolimab. The J gene is TRBJ1-2, the V gene TRBV12-5; D gene ambiguous. This receptor was obtained from an adult with an advanced solid tumor such as melanoma, head and neck, liver or kidney cancer. CDR3 in amino acids: CASGRSNGGYTF. CDR3 sequence (DNA): TGTGCTAGTGGTCGCTCGAACGGAGGCTACACCTTC.